The 6 T cell receptor beta chains reported below all come from one sample, sequenced in a study of prognosis after radiotherapy for stage I lung cancer (dated by TCRdb to the early 2020s). Sequencing was carried out with an Illumina HiSeq 3000. The TCR beta CDR3 region was amplified from genomic DNA by two rounds of multiplex PCR. In the first round of PCR, primers specific to each TRBV and TRBJ gene were used, and the primer sequences are filed in Chinese patent CN105087789A. In-frame beta chains were kept once TCRdb had trimmed the public reads at Q25 with fastp and called clones with MiXCR. When rows share a CDR3 protein, they turn into one entry using the most common DNA and genes. Within this sample are 15,000 to 20,000 distinct CDR3 sequences, with 44% of them counted one time only. Clones ranked in the top ten supply around 47% of the sample. The source was PBMCs, collected before or after stereotactic body radiation therapy (not recorded which). These receptors were taken from a donor at least 50 years old with non-small cell lung cancer.

J is TRBJ1-6 and V is TRBV3-1; no definite D call. The CDR3 is 15 amino acids. V lost 0 bases and J lost 7, with 10 bases in between. CDR1 and CDR2 (germline): LGHDT, YNNKEL (reference sequence). The CDR3 bases are TGTGCCAGCAGCCAAGATTCACCCAAGAATTCACCCCTCCACTTT. It encodes CASSQDSPKNSPLHF. Variable domain in full (rest from reference TRBV3-1 and TRBJ1-6): DTAVSQTPKYLVTQMGNDKSIKCEQNLGHDTMYWYKQDSKKFLKIMFSYNNKELIINETVPNRFSPKSPDKAHLNLHINSLELGDSAVYFCASSQDSPKNSPLHFGNGTRLTVT.

Note on this clonotype: The likely explanation is a read error, given a far larger clone one base away. V and J are TRBV6-4 and TRBJ1-2, with D possibly TRBD1 on 6 matching bases. V was trimmed by 5 bases and J by 9 bases, leaving 19 bases between them. There are 14 residues in the CDR3. The germline V gene has CDR1 MRHNA and CDR2 SNTAGT. CDR3 bases: TGTGCCAGCAGTTACAGGGCAGAATCGAAGTGCTACACCTTC. It is translated as CASSYRAESKCYTF.

This clonotype appeared a single time. This likely traces to a read error, being one base from a far larger clone. The CDR3 loop reads CARKIPTDTQYF. The CDR3 DNA follows: TGTGCCAGAAAGATTCCCACAGATACGCAGTATTTT. This chain connects TRBV6-4 to TRBJ2-3; D call uncertain. The CDR3 runs to 12 residues. Trimming removed 9 bases from V and 2 bases from J, with 9 bases in between. Germline CDR1 MRHNA, CDR2 SNTAGT.

This clonotype was seen repeatedly, ten times or more. This chain uses TRBV12-3 or TRBV12-4 with TRBJ1-5; perhaps TRBD1 as D (5 bases). The V end lost 1 base, the J end lost 0 bases, and 10 bases lay between the germline ends. CDR3 length: 16 amino acids. CDR3 nucleotides: TGTGCCAGCAGTTTAGGGGGGGGGGTTAGCAATCAGCCCCAGCATTTT. Amino acid sequence: CASSLGGGVSNQPQHF.

V and J are TRBV6-8 and TRBJ2-2, with 9 bases identical to TRBD2. The V and J ends lost 5 bases and 3 bases, in that order; junction bases with no gene match: 7. The CDR3 is 16 amino acids. Germline values: CDR1 MNHGY, CDR2 SAAAGT. The CDR3 DNA reads TGTGCCAGCAGTCGAGGGACTAGCAGATACACCGGGGAGCTGTTTTTT. This sequence encodes CASSRGTSRYTGELFF.

Details on this clonotype: Relative to the germline gene, one junction end is altered; a read error may explain this. This chain's CDR3 is CASSASIGGYTDAQYF. The CDR3, as DNA: TGTGCCAGCAGTGCCTCTATCGGGGGGTACACAGATGCGCAGTATTTT. This sequence joins TRBV6-4 and TRBJ2-3, with TRBD2 matching over 7 bases. Germline V lookup: CDR1 MRHNA, CDR2 SNTAGT. The CDR3 runs 16 residues.